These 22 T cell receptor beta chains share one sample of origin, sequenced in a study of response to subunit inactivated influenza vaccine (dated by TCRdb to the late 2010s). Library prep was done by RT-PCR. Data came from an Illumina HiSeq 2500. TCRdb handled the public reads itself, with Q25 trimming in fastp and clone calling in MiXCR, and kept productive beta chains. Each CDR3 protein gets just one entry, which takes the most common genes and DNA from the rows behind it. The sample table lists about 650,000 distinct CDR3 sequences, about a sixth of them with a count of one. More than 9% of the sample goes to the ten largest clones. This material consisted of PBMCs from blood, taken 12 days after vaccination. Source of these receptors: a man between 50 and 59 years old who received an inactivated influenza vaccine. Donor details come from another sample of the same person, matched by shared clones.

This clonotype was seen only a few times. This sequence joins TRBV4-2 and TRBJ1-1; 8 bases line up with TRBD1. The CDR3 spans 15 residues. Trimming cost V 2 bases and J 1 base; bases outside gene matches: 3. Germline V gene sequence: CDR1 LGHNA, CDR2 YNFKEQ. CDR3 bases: TGTGCCAGCAGCCAAAACAGGGGGGGGAACACTGAAGCTTTCTTT. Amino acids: CASSQNRGGNTEAFF.

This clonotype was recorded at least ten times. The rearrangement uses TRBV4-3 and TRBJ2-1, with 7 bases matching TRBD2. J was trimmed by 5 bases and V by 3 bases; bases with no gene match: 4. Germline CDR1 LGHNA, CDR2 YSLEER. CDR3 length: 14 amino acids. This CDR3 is CASSQSAGNNEQFF. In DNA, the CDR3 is TGCGCCAGCAGCCAGTCAGCGGGGAACAATGAGCAGTTCTTC.

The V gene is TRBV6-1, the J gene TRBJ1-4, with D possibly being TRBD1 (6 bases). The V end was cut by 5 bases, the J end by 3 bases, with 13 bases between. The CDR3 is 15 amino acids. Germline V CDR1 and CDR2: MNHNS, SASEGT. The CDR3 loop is CASSPHRVANEKLFF. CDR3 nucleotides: TGTGCCAGCAGTCCGCACAGGGTTGCTAATGAAAAACTGTTTTTT.

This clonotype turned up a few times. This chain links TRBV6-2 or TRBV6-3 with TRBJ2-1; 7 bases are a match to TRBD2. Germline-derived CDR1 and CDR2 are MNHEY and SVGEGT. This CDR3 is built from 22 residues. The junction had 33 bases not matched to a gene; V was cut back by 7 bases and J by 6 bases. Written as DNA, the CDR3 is TGTGCCAGCACCCGTCGAATTTCCGGGACTATGGGGGGGTTCGGCCCGGGCAATGAGCAGTTCTTC. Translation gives CASTRRISGTMGGFGPGNEQFF.

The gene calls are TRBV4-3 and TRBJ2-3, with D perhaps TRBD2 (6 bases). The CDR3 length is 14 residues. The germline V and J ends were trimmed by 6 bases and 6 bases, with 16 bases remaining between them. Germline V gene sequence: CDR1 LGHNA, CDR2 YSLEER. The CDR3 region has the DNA TGCGCCAGCAGTAGTCGAGGCGGGGTGGATACGCAGTATTTT. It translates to CASSSRGGVDTQYF.

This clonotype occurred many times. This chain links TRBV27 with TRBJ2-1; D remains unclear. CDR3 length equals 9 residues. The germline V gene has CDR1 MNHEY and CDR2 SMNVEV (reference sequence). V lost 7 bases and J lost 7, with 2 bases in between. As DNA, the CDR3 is TGTGCCAGCAATAATGAGCAGTTCTTC. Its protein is CASNNEQFF.

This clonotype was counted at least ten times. The CDR3 DNA reads TGTGCCAGTAGTCCAGACAATGAAAAACTGTTTTTT. Its translation: CASSPDNEKLFF. The chain combines TRBV12-3 or TRBV12-4 with TRBJ1-4; D not certain. The CDR3 spans 12 residues. Trimming took 9 bases from V and 5 from J, leaving 10 bases between them.

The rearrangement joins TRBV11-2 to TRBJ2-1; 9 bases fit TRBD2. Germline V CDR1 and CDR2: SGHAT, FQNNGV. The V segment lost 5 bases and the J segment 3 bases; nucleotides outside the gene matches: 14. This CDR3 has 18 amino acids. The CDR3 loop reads CASSPGAGGGAFYNEQFF. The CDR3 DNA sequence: TGTGCCAGCAGCCCCGGTGCGGGCGGGGGGGCCTTCTACAATGAGCAGTTCTTC. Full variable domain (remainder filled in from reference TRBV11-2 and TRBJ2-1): EAGVAQSPRYKIIEKRQSVAFWCNPISGHATLYWYQQILGQGPKLLIQFQNNGVVDDSQLPKDRFSAERLKGVDSTLKIQPAKLEDSAVYLCASSPGAGGGAFYNEQFFGPGTRLTVL.

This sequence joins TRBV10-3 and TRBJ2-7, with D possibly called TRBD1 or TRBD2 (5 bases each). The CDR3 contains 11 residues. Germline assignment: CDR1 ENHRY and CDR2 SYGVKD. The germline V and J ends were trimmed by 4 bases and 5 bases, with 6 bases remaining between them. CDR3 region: CAISGGNEQYF. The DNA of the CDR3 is TGTGCCATCAGTGGGGGGAACGAGCAGTACTTC.

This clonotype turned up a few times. The CDR3 loop reads CASSQGDRGQTQYF. CDR3 DNA: TGTGCCAGCAGTCAAGGGGACAGGGGCCAGACCCAGTACTTC. The chain is built from TRBV12-3 or TRBV12-4 and TRBJ2-5, with TRBD1 identical over 10 bases. Trimming at V came to 5 bases and at J to 6 bases, leaving 6 bases not matched to a gene. There are 14 residues in the CDR3.

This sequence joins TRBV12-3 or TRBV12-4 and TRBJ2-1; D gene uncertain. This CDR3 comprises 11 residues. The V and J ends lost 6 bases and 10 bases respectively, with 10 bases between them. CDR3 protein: CASSLRVEQFF. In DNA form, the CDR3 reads TGTGCCAGCAGCCTACGAGTCGAGCAGTTCTTC.

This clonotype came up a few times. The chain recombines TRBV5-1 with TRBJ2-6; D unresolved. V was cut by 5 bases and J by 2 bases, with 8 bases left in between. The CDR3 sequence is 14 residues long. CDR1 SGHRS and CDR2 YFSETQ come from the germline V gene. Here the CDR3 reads CASSVPAGANVLTF. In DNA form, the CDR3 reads TGCGCCAGCAGTGTCCCGGCTGGGGCCAACGTCCTGACTTTC.

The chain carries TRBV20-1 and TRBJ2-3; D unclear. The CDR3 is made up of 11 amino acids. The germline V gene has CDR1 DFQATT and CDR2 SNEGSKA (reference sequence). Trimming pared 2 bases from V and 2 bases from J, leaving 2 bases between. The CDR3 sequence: CSARYTDTQYF. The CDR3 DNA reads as TGCAGTGCTAGATACACAGATACGCAGTATTTT.

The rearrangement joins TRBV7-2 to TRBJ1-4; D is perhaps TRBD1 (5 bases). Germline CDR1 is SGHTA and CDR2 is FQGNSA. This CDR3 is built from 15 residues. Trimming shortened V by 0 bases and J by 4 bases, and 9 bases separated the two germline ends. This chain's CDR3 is CASSLAPGYNEKLFF. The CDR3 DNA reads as TGTGCCAGCAGCTTAGCCCCAGGGTATAATGAAAAACTGTTTTTT.

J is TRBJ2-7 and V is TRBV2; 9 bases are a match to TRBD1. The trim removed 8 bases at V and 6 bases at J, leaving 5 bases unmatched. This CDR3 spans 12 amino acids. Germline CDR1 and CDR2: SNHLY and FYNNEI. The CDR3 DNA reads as TGTGCCAGCGGACAGGGGCAGTTCGAGCAGTACTTC. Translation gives CASGQGQFEQYF.

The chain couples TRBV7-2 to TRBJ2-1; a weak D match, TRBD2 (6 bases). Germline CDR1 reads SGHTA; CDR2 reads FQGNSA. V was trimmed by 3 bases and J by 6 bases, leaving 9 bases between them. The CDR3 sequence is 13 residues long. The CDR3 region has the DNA TGTGCCAGCAGCTTGCACGGGGGCAATGAGCAGTTCTTC. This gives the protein CASSLHGGNEQFF. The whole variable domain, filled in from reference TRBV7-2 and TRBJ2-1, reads GAGVSQSPSNKVTEKGKDVELRCDPISGHTALYWYRQSLGQGLEFLIYFQGNSAPDKSGLPSDRFSAERTGGSVSTLTIQRTQQEDSAVYLCASSLHGGNEQFFGPGTRLTVL.

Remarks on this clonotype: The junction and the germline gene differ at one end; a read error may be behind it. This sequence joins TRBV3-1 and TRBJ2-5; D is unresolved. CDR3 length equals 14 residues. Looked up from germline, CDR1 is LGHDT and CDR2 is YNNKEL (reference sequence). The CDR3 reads CVSSQDPGEETQYF. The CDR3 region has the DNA TGTGTCAGCAGCCAAGATCCAGGTGAAGAGACCCAGTACTTC.

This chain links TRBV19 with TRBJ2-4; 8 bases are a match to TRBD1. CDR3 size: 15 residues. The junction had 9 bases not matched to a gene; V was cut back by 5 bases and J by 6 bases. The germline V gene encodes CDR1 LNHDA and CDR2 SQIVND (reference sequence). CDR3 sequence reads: CASSPPGTGANIQYF. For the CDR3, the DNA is TGTGCCAGTAGTCCTCCCGGGACAGGAGCAAACATTCAGTACTTC.

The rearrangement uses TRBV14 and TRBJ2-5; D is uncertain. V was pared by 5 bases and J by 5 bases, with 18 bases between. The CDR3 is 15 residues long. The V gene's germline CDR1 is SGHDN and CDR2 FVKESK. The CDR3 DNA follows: TGTGCCAGCAGCACAACGCAAGGGTTAGGCGAGACCCAGTACTTC. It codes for CASSTTQGLGETQYF.

The CDR3 is CASSDGWGTNYEQYF. The CDR3 DNA follows: TGTGCCAGCAGTGACGGGTGGGGTACTAACTACGAGCAGTACTTC. This sequence joins TRBV25-1 and TRBJ2-7; D ambiguous. Germline-derived CDR1 and CDR2 are MGHDK and SYGVNS. The CDR3 loop spans 15 amino acids. Trimming stripped 3 bases from V and 3 bases from J, with 15 bases between.

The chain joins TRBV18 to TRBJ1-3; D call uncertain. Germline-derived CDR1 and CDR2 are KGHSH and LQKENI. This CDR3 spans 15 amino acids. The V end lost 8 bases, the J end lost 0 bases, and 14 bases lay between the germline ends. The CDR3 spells CASTQNSRSGNTIYF. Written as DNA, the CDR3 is TGTGCCAGCACGCAAAACAGCCGCTCTGGAAACACCATATATTTT. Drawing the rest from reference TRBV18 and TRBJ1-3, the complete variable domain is NAGVMQNPRHLVRRRGQEARLRCSPMKGHSHVYWYRQLPEEGLKFMVYLQKENIIDESGMPKERFSAEFPKEGPSILRIQQVVRGDSAAYFCASTQNSRSGNTIYFGEGSWLTVV.

The CDR3 DNA reads as TGCAGTGCTAGAGATGCGGGTATAGGTGAGCAGTTCTTC. This sequence encodes CSARDAGIGEQFF. J is TRBJ2-1 and V is TRBV20-1; D perhaps matches TRBD2 (5 bases). With 0 bases removed from V and 9 bases from J, the gap between germline ends came to 12 bases. The CDR3 is 13 residues long. CDR1 and CDR2 from the germline V gene are DFQATT and SNEGSKA (reference sequence).